What follows describes a single TCR beta chain. Participant age was 18 to 89 years, and participants resided in fewer than 25 US areas. Which cohort a participant joined came from the clinical history participants gave. Germline assignment: CDR1 SGHRS and CDR2 YFSETQ. With 0 bases clipped from V and 5 bases from J, the junction kept 19 bases outside the gene matches. This CDR3 is 20 amino acids long. TCRdb's copy holds only in-frame clones and misses some; the assay was immunoSEQ multiplex PCR. This sample yields 200,000 or so clones, of which roughly 91% are seen a single time; 7.2% belongs to the top ten. This specimen belongs to a study of blood T cell repertoires in COVID-19. Study-level background: From T cells, B-cell-depleted T cells, or PBMCs came the material, which was cDNA or gDNA.

This receptor was taken from a man aged 30-40 years in a cohort exposed to, infected with or recovered from COVID-19 (not recorded which). The sequencing sample was made of PBMCs or T cells enriched from blood (not recorded which). The gene calls are TRBV5-1 and TRBJ2-5; TRBD1 agrees at 10 bases. CDR3 bases: TGCGCCAGCAGCTTGGCCCTTGGGACAGGGGAGCTTCTAGAGAAGGAGACCCAGTACTTC. This encodes CASSLALGTGELLEKETQYF.